This T cell receptor (beta chain) was recovered during a study of blood T cell repertoires in COVID-19. Study summary: Donors in the United States, Italy and Spain gave samples during acute or convalescent COVID-19. From T cells, B-cell-depleted T cells, or PBMCs came the material, which was cDNA or gDNA.

In the original analysis: How many nucleated cells were present was estimated from reference gene primer amplification. Sequenced by immunoSEQ multiplex PCR; TCRdb stores in-frame clones only, minus some. V, J and clone size reflect that table, while D and trimming were determined from the DNA. Counted here are about 110,000 clones, 80% to 90% occurring once; the ten biggest clones make up approximately 7.9%. Looked up from germline, CDR1 is MDHEN and CDR2 is SYDVKM. V was cut by 11 bases and J by 2 bases, with 15 bases left in between. The CDR3 has 13 residues. The rearrangement joins TRBV28 to TRBJ1-1; D may be TRBD1 (6 bases). The TCR originated in an elderly woman with active or convalescent COVID-19. The sequencing sample was made of peripheral blood. The CDR3 reads CAGNGGANTEAFF. CDR3 bases: TGTGCCGGTAACGGGGGGGCTAACACTGAAGCTTTCTTT.